This T cell receptor (beta chain) stems from a study of T cell responses to AZD1222 COVID-19 vaccine. Study-wide results and limits: Without day 14 samples, only post-peak T cell repertoires were studied. In the spike-specific TCR repertoire, nearly half reportedly target unmutated variant regions.

Of note for this clone: The antigen is unknown.

CDR1 MDHEN and CDR2 SYDVKM come from the germline V gene. V was trimmed by 2 bases and J by 6 bases, leaving 16 bases between them. CDR3 length: 16 amino acids. Using immunoSEQ multiplex PCR, the repertoire was profiled, and TCRdb retains in-frame clones only, with some absent. The data contain more than 85,000 clones, approximately 87% of them seen just once; the ten biggest clones take up 2% to 3%. This specimen consisted of peripheral blood, obtained on day 0 of AZD1222 vaccination. The TCR was taken from an adult in good health. V gene TRBV28 combines with J gene TRBJ1-4, with D tentatively TRBD1 (5 bases). For the CDR3, the DNA is TGTGCCAGCAGTTTAGGTTTCAGGGTTGGGGATGAAAAACTGTTTTTT. Its protein is CASSLGFRVGDEKLFF.